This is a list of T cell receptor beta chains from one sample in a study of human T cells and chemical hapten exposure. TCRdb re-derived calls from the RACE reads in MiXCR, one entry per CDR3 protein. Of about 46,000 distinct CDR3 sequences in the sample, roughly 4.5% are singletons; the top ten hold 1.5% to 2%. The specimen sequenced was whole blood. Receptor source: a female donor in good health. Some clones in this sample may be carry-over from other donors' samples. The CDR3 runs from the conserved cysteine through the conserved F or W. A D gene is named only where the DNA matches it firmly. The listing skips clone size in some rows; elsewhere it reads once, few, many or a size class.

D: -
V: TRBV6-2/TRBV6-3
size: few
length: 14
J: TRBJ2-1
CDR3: CASSYSRRYNEQFF
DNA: TGTGCCAGCAGTTACTCCCGCAGATACAATGAGCAGTTCTTC

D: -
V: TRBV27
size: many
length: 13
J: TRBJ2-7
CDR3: CASSQLQGFEQYF
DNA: TGTGCCAGCAGTCAACTCCAGGGATTCGAGCAGTACTTC

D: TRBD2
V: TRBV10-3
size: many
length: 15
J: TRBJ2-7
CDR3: CAASAGGVRSYEQYF
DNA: TGTGCCGCCTCAGCGGGGGGCGTTCGATCCTACGAGCAGTACTTC

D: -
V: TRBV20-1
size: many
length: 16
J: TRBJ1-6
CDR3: CSARDGRRDYNSPLHF
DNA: TGCAGTGCTAGAGATGGCAGGAGAGACTATAATTCACCCCTCCACTTT

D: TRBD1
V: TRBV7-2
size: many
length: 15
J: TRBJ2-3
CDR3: CASSFGTVNLDTQYF
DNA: TGTGCCAGCAGCTTTGGGACAGTGAATTTGGATACGCAGTATTTT

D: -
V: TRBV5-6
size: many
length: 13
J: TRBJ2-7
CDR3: CASSSQGSDEQYF
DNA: TGTGCCAGCAGCTCACAGGGTAGCGACGAGCAGTACTTC

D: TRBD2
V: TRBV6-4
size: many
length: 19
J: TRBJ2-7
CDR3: CASSVEAGTPPNGSYEQYF
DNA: TGTGCCAGCAGTGTCGAAGCGGGGACCCCTCCCAACGGGTCCTACGAGCAGTACTTC

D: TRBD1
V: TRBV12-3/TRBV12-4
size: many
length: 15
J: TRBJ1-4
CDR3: CASSLGQAINEKLFF
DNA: TGTGCCAGCAGTTTGGGACAGGCGATTAATGAAAAACTGTTTTTT

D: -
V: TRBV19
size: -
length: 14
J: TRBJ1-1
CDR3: CASSPASFHTEAFF
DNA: TGTGCCAGTAGTCCAGCGTCCTTTCACACTGAAGCTTTCTTT

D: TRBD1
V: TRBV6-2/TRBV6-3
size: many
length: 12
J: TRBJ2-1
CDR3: CASSYPTGGQFF
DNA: TGTGCCAGCAGTTACCCTACAGGGGGGCAGTTCTTC

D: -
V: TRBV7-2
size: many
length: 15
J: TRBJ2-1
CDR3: CASSRLVFGDNEQFF
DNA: TGTGCCAGCAGCCGCCTCGTATTCGGGGACAATGAGCAGTTCTTC

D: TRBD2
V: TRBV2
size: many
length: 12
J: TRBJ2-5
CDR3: CASKAGGETQYF
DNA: TGTGCCAGCAAGGCGGGGGGTGAGACCCAGTACTTC

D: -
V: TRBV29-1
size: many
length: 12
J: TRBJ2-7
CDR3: CSVADGTGEQYF
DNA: TGCAGCGTCGCTGACGGGACGGGCGAGCAGTACTTC

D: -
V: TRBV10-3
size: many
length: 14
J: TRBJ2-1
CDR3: CAIVFSEIYNEQFF
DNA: TGTGCCATCGTCTTTAGCGAGATCTACAATGAGCAGTTCTTC

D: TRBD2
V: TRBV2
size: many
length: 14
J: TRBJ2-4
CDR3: CATATSRVANIQYF
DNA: TGTGCCACTGCGACTAGCCGTGTTGCAAACATTCAGTACTTC

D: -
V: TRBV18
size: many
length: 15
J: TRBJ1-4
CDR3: CASSIRSVTNEKLFF
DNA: TGTGCCAGCTCAATCAGGAGTGTAACTAATGAAAAACTGTTTTTT

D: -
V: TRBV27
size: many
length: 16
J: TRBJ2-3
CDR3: CASSPPRGGAGDTQYF
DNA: TGTGCCAGCAGTCCTCCCCGTGGGGGGGCGGGAGATACGCAGTATTTT

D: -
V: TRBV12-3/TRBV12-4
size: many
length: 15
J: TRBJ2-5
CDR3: CASSYHRQGGETQYF
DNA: TGTGCCAGCAGTTACCACCGACAGGGAGGAGAGACCCAGTACTTC

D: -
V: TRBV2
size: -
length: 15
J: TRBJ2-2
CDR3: CASSSPDRGTGELFF
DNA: TGTGCCAGCAGTAGTCCCGACCGAGGCACCGGGGAGCTGTTTTTT

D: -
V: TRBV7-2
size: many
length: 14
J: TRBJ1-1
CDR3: CASSSVGREGEAFF
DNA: TGTGCCAGCAGCTCGGTTGGGAGGGAGGGTGAAGCTTTCTTT

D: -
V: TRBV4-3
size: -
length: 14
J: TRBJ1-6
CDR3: CASQPARDHSPLHF
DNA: TGCGCCAGCCAACCCGCGAGGGATCATTCACCCCTCCACTTT

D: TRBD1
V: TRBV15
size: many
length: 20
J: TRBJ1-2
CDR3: CATSRVPLGRQGGGNYGYTF
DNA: TGTGCCACCAGCAGAGTTCCCCTCGGACGACAGGGTGGAGGGAACTATGGCTACACCTTC

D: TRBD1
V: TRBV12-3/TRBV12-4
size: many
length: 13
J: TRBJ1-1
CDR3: CASSLDRVTEAFF
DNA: TGTGCCAGCAGTTTGGACAGGGTTACTGAAGCTTTCTTT

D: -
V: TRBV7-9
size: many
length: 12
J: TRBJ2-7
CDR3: CASTTSRYEQYF
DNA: TGTGCCAGCACCACTAGTCGTTACGAGCAGTACTTC

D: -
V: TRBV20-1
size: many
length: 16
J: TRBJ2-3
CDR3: CSASTRGETSTDTQYF
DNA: TGCAGTGCTAGTACGCGGGGAGAGACTAGCACAGATACGCAGTATTTT

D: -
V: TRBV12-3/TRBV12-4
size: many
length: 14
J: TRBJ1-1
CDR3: CASSQLGGVAEAFF
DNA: TGTGCCAGCAGTCAACTTGGGGGGGTCGCTGAAGCTTTCTTT

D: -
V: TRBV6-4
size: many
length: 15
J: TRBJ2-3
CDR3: CASSEYGALTDTQYF
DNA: TGTGCCAGCAGTGAATACGGAGCGCTCACAGATACGCAGTATTTT

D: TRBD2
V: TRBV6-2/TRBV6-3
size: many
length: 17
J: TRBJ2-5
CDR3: CASTGGTSAGFGETQYF
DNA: TGTGCCAGCACCGGAGGGACTAGCGCGGGATTCGGAGAGACCCAGTACTTC

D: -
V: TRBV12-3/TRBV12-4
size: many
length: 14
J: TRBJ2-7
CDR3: CASSLAGPGYEQYF
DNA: TGTGCCAGCAGTTTGGCAGGGCCGGGGTACGAGCAGTACTTC

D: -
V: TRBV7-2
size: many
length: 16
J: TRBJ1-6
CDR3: CASSLASGRRNSPLHF
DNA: TGTGCCAGCAGCTTAGCGTCGGGAAGGCGGAATTCACCCCTCCACTTT

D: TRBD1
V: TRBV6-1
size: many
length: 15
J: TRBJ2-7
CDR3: CASRPPRQGSYEQYF
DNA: TGTGCCAGCAGGCCCCCCCGACAGGGTTCCTACGAGCAGTACTTC

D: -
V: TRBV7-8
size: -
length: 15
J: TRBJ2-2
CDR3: CASSLIDRTTGELFF
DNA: TGTGCCAGCAGCTTAATAGACAGAACCACCGGGGAGCTGTTTTTT

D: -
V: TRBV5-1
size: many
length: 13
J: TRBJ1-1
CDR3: CASSLGADPEAFF
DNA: TGCGCCAGCAGCTTGGGGGCCGACCCTGAAGCTTTCTTT

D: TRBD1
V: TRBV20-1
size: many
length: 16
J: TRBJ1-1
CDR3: CSADRGASYVNTEAFF
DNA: TGCAGTGCCGACAGGGGAGCGAGTTACGTGAACACTGAAGCTTTCTTT

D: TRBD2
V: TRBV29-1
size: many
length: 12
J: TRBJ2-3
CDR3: CSYLAVADTQYF
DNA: TGCAGCTATCTAGCGGTAGCAGATACGCAGTATTTT

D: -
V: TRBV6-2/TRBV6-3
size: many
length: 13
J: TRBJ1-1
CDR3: CASSQGLYTEAFF
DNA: TGTGCCAGCAGTCAGGGTTTGTACACTGAAGCTTTCTTT

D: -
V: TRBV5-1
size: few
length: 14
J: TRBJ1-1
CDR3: CASSLGHQNTEAFF
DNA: TGCGCCAGCAGCTTGGGACACCAAAACACTGAAGCTTTCTTT

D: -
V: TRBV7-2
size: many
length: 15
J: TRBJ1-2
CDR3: CASSFTRGAYYGYTF
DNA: TGTGCCAGCAGCTTCACCAGGGGAGCATACTATGGCTACACCTTC

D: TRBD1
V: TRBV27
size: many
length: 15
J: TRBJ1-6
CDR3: CASSPAPAGTETLHF
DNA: TGTGCCAGCAGCCCCGCGCCAGCCGGGACAGAGACCCTCCACTTT

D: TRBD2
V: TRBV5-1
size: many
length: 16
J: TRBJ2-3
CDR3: CASSLLPSGVTDTQYF
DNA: TGCGCCAGCAGCTTGTTGCCTAGCGGGGTCACAGATACGCAGTATTTT

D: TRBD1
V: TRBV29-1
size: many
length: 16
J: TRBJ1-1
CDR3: CSVSGGKLETDTEAFF
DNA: TGCAGCGTTTCAGGGGGGAAGTTAGAAACGGACACTGAAGCTTTCTTT

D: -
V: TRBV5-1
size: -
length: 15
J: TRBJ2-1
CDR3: CASSLDSTTFDEQFF
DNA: TGCGCCAGCAGCTTGGACAGTACCACTTTCGATGAGCAGTTCTTC

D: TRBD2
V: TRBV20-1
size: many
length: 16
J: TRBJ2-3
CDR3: CSAAPIAGGRTDTQYF
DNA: TGCAGTGCTGCGCCAATCGCCGGGGGGAGGACAGATACGCAGTATTTT

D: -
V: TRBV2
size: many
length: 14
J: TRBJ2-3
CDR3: CASSERGSTDTQYF
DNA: TGTGCCAGCAGTGAACGGGGTAGCACAGATACGCAGTATTTT

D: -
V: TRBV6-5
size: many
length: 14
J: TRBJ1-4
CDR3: CASRSPATNEKLFF
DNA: TGTGCCAGCAGGTCCCCGGCAACTAATGAAAAACTGTTTTTT

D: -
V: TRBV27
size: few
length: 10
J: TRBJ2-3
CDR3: CASPPDTQYF
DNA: TGTGCCAGTCCTCCAGATACGCAGTATTTT

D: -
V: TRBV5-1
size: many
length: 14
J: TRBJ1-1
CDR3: CASSLSQGGGGAFF
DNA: TGCGCCAGCAGCTTATCTCAGGGCGGTGGGGGAGCTTTCTTT

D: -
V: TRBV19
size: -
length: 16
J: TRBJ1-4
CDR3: CASGETGAATNEKLFF
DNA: TGTGCCAGTGGAGAAACAGGTGCCGCAACTAATGAAAAACTGTTTTTT